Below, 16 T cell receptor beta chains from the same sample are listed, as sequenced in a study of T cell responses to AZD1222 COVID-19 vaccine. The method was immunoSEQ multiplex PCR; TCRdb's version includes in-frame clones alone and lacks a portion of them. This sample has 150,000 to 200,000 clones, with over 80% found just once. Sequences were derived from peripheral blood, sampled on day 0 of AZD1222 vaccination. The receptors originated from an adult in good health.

The CDR3 region has the DNA TGTGCCAGCACCCGGACAGGGCCATTATACGAGCAGTACTTC. This gives the protein CASTRTGPLYEQYF. The chain employs TRBV28 and TRBJ2-7; TRBD1 matches 8 bases. This CDR3 region has 14 residues. CDR1 MDHEN and CDR2 SYDVKM come from the germline V gene. The trim removed 7 bases at V and 4 bases at J, leaving 9 bases unmatched.

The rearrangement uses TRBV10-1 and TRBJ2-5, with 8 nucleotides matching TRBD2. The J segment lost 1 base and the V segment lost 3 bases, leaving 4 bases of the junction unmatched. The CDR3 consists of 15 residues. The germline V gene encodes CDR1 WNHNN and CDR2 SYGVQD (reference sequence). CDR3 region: CASSDPGTSQETQYF. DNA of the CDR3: TGCGCCAGCAGTGATCCCGGGACTAGCCAAGAGACCCAGTACTTC.

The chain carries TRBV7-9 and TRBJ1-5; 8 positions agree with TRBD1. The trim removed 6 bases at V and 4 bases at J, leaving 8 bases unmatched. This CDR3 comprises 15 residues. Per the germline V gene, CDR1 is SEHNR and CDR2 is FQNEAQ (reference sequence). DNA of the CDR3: TGTGCCAGCAGTCCCGGACAGGGCCTTAATCAGCCCCAGCATTTT. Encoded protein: CASSPGQGLNQPQHF. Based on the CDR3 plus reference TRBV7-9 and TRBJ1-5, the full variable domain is DTGVSQNPRHKITKRGQNVTFRCDPISEHNRLYWYRQTLGQGPEFLTYFQNEAQLEKSRLLSDRFSAERPKGSFSTLEIQRTEQGDSAMYLCASSPGQGLNQPQHFGDGTRLSIL.

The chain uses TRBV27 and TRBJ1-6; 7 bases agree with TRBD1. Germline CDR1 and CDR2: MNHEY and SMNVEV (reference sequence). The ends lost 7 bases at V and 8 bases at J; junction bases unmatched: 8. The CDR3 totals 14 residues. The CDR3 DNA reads TGTGCCAGCATGACAGGGAAGTTTGATTCACCCCTCCACTTT. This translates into CASMTGKFDSPLHF.

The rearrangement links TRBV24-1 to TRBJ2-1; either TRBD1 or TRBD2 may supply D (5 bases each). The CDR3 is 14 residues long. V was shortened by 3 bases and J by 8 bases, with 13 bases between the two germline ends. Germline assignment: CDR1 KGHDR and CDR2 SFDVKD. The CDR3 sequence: CATSDPTGTYEQFF. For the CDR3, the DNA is TGTGCCACCAGTGATCCGACCGGGACCTATGAGCAGTTCTTC.

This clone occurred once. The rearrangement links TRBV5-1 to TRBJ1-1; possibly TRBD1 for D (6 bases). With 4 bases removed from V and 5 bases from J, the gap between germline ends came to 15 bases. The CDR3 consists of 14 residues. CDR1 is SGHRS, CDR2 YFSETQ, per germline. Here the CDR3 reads CASSPKQGRTEAFF. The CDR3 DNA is TGCGCCAGCAGCCCAAAACAGGGAAGGACTGAAGCTTTCTTT.

In DNA form, the CDR3 reads TGCAGCGTTGGAGACAGTTCTCCCCCAGATTCACCCCTCCACTTT. Residues: CSVGDSSPPDSPLHF. The chain recombines TRBV29-1 with TRBJ1-6, with D perhaps matching TRBD1 (5 bases). This CDR3 is 15 amino acids long. V was cut by 4 bases and J by 8 bases, with 18 bases left in between. Germline V gives CDR1 SQVTM, CDR2 ANQGSEA.

CDR3 protein: CASRPAVGTSYEQYF. The CDR3 DNA is TGTGCCAGCAGGCCCGCCGTGGGGACCTCCTACGAGCAGTACTTC. The genes are TRBV28 and TRBJ2-5, with D perhaps being TRBD1 or TRBD2 (5 bases each). The closer fit of TRBJ2-7 to the DNA end suggests the J call may be wrong. This CDR3 is built from 15 residues. CDR1 is MDHEN and CDR2 is SYDVKM in the germline V gene.

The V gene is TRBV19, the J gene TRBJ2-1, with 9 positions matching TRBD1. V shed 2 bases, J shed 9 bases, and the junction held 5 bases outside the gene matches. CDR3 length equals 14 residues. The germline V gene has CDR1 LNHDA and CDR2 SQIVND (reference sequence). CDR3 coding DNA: TGTGCCAGTAGTATAAAACAGGGGGCGGGTGAGCAGTTCTTC. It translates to CASSIKQGAGEQFF.

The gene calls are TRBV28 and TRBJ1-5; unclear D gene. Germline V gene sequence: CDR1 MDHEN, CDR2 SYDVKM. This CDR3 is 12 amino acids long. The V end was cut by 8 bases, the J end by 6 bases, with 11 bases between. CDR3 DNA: TGTGCCAGCCACACGCTGAGTCAGCCCCAGCATTTT. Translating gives CASHTLSQPQHF.

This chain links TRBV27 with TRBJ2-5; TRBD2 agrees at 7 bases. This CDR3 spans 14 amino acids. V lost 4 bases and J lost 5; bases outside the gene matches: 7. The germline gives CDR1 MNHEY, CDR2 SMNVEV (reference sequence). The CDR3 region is CASSSSGAGETQYF. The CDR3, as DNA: TGTGCCAGCAGTTCGAGCGGGGCGGGCGAGACCCAGTACTTC.

DNA for the CDR3: TGCGCCAGCAGCCAAGACGGCGGGAGGGCCAGGACAGATACGCAGTATTTT. This codes for CASSQDGGRARTDTQYF. The chain employs TRBV4-3 and TRBJ2-3; 9 nucleotides align to TRBD2. V shed 0 bases, J shed 3 bases, and the junction held 7 bases outside the gene matches. Germline V gives CDR1 LGHNA, CDR2 YSLEER. The CDR3 extends over 17 amino acids.

The CDR3 bases are TGCGCCAGCAGCCTAGTAAGGGACGCTAGCACAGATACGCAGTATTTT. Translation: CASSLVRDASTDTQYF. The chain employs TRBV5-1 and TRBJ2-3; D is tentatively TRBD1 or TRBD2 (5 bases each). This CDR3 is 16 amino acids long. V shed 4 bases and J shed 0 bases, with 15 bases lying between them. The V gene's germline CDR1 is SGHRS and CDR2 YFSETQ. The full variable domain, its missing parts supplied by reference TRBV5-1 and TRBJ2-3, is KAGVTQTPRYLIKTRGQQVTLSCSPISGHRSVSWYQQTPGQGLQFLFEYFSETQRNKGNFPGRFSGRQFSNSRSEMNVSTLELGDSALYLCASSLVRDASTDTQYFGPGTRLTVL.

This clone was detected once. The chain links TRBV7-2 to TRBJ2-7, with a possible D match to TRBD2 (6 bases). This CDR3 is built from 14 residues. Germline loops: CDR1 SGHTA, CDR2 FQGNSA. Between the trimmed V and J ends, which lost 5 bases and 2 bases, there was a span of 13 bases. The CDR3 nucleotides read TGTGCCAGCAGCCCCAGCGGGTTAGCCTACGAGCAGTACTTC. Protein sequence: CASSPSGLAYEQYF.

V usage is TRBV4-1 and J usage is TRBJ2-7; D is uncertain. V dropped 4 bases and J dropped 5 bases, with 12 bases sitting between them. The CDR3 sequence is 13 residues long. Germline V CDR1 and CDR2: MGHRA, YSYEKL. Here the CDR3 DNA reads TGCGCCAGCAGCCTAGGTGTAGCCGACGAGCAGTACTTC. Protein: CASSLGVADEQYF.

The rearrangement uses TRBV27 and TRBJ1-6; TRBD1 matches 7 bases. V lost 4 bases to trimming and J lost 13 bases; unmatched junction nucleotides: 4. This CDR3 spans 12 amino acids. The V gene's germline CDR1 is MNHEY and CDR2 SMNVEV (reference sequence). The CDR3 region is CASSSNRGPLHF. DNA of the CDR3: TGTGCCAGCAGTTCAAACAGGGGCCCCCTCCACTTT.